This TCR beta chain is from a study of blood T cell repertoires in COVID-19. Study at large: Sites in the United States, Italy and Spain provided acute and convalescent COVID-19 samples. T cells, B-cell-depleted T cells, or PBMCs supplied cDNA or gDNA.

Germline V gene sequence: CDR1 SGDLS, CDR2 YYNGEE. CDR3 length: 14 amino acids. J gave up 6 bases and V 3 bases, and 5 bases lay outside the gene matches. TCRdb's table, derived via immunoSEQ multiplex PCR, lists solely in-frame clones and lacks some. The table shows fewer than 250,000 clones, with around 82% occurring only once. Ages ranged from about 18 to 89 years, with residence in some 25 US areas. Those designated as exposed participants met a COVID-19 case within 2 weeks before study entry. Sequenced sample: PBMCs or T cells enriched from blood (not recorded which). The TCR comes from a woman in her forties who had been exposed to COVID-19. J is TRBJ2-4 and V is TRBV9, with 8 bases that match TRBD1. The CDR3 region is CASSGEQGVNIQYF. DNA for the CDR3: TGTGCCAGCAGCGGGGAACAGGGGGTAAACATTCAGTACTTC. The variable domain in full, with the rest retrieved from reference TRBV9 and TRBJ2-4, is DSGVTQTPKHLITATGQRVTLRCSPRSGDLSVYWYQQSLDQGLQFLIQYYNGEERAKGNILERFSAQQFPDLHSELNLSSLELGDSALYFCASSGEQGVNIQYFGAGTRLSVL.